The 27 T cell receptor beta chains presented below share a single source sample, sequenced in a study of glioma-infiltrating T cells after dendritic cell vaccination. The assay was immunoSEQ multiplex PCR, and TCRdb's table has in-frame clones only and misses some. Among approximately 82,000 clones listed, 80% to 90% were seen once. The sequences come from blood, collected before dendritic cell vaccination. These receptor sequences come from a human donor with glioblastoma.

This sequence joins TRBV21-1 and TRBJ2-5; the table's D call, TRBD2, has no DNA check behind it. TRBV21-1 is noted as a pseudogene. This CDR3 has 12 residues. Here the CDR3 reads CASGGGQETQYF. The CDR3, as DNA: TGTGCCAGCGGGGGGGGGCAAGAGACCCAGTACTTC.

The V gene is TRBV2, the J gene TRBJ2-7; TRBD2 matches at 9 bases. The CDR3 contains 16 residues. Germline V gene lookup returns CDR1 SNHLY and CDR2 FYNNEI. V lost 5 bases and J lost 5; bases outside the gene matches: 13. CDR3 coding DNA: TGTGCCAGCAGTCTCCGGCTAGCGGGAAGTCTCCACGAGCAGTACTTC. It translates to CASSLRLAGSLHEQYF.

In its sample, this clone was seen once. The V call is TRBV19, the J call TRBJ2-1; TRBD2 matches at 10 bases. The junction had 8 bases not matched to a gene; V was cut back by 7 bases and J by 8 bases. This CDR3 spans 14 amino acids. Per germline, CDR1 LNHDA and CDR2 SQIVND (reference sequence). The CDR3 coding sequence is TGTGCCAGTACGGGGACTAGCGACCGGGATGAGCAGTTCTTC. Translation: CASTGTSDRDEQFF.

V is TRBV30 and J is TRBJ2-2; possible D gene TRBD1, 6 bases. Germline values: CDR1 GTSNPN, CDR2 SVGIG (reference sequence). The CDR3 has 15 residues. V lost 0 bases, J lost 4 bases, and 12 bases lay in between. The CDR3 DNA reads TGTGCCTGGAGTGTAACAGGGCTGAGCACCGGGGAGCTGTTTTTT. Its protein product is CAWSVTGLSTGELFF.

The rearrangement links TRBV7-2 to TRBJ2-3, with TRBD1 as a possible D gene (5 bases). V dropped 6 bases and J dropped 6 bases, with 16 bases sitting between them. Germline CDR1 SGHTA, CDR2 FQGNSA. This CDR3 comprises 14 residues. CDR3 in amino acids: CASSRTLQGDTQYF. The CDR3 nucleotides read TGTGCCAGCAGTCGGACCCTCCAGGGTGATACGCAGTATTTT.

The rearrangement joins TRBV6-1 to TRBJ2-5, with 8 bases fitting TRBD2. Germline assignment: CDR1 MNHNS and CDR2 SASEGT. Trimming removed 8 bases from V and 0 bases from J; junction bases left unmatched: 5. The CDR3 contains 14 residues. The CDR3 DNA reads TGTGCCAGCTCGGGGGGGGCGTACCAAGAGACCCAGTACTTC. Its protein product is CASSGGAYQETQYF.

The CDR3 coding sequence is TGCGCCAGCAGCTTCGAAGGGTTAGCGGGAGACTACGAGCAGTACTTC. Its translation: CASSFEGLAGDYEQYF. V and J are TRBV5-1 and TRBJ2-7; 9 bases are shared with TRBD2. Unmatched junction bases numbered 9, after V lost 2 bases and J lost 3 bases. The CDR3 consists of 16 residues. Germline lookup yields CDR1 SGHRS and CDR2 YFSETQ.

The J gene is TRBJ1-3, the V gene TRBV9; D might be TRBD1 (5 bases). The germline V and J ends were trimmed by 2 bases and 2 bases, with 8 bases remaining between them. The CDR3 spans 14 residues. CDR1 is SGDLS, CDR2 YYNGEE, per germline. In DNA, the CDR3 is TGTGCCAGCAGCGTCCAGGGTACTGGAAACACCATATATTTT. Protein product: CASSVQGTGNTIYF.

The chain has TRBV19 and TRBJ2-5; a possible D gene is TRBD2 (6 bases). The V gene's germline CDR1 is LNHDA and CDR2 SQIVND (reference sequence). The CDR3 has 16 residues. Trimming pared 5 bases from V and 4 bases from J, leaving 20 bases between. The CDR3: CASSAPGTGFGETQYF. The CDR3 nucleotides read TGTGCCAGTAGTGCCCCCGGGACTGGCTTTGGAGAGACCCAGTACTTC.

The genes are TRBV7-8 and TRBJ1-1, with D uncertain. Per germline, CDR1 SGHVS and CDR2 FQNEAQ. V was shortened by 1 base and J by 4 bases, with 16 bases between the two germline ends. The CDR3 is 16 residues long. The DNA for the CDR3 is TGTGCCAGCAGCTTAGGGGCCATCCTAAAGCCCACTGAAGCTTTCTTT. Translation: CASSLGAILKPTEAFF.

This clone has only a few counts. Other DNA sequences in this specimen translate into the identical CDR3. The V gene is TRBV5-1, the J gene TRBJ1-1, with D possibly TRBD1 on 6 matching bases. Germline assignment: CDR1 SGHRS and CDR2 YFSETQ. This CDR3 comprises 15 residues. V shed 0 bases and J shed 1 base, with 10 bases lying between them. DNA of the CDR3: TGCGCCAGCAGCTTGGTAGGACAGCGGAACACTGAAGCTTTCTTT. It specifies CASSLVGQRNTEAFF. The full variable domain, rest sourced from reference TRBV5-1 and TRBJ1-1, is KAGVTQTPRYLIKTRGQQVTLSCSPISGHRSVSWYQQTPGQGLQFLFEYFSETQRNKGNFPGRFSGRQFSNSRSEMNVSTLELGDSALYLCASSLVGQRNTEAFFGQGTRLTVV.

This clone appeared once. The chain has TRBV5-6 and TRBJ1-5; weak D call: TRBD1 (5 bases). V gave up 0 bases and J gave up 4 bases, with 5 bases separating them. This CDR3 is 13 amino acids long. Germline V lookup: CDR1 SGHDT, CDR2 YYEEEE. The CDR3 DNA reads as TGTGCCAGCAGCTTGGCAGGGAATCAGCCCCAGCATTTT. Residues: CASSLAGNQPQHF.

The CDR3 loop is CASSQDLGARGPFGTYEQYF. For the CDR3, the DNA is TGTGCCAGCAGCCAAGATTTGGGGGCTAGGGGTCCGTTCGGCACCTACGAGCAGTACTTC. The chain links TRBV4-2 to TRBJ2-7; the D gene is possibly TRBD1 (6 bases). Trimming removed 0 bases from V and 2 bases from J, with 26 bases in between. In germline, CDR1 is LGHNA, CDR2 YNFKEQ. The CDR3 runs to 20 residues.

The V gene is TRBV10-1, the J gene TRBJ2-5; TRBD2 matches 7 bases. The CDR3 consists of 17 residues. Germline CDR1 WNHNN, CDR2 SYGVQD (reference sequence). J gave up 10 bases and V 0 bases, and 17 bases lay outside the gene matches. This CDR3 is CASSESGGGRIRNDQYF. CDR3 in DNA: TGCGCCAGCAGTGAGTCGGGGGGGGGACGGATCCGGAATGACCAGTACTTC.

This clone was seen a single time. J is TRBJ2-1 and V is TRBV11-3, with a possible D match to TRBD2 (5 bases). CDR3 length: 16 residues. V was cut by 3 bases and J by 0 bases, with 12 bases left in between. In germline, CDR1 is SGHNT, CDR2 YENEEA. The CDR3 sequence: CASSFSRSGSYNEQFF. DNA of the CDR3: TGTGCCAGCAGCTTCTCGAGGAGCGGCTCCTACAATGAGCAGTTCTTC.

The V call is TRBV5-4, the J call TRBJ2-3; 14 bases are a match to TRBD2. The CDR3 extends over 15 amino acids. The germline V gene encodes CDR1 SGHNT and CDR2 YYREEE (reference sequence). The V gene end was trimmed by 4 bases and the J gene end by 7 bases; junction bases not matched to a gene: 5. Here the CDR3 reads CASSGGLAGVNTQYF. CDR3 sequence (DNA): TGTGCCAGCAGCGGGGGACTAGCGGGAGTTAATACGCAGTATTTT. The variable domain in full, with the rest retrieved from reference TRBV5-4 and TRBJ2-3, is ETGVTQSPTHLIKTRGQQVTLRCSSQSGHNTVSWYQQALGQGPQFIFQYYREEENGRGNFPPRFSGLQFPNYSSELNVNALELDDSALYLCASSGGLAGVNTQYFGPGTRLTVL.

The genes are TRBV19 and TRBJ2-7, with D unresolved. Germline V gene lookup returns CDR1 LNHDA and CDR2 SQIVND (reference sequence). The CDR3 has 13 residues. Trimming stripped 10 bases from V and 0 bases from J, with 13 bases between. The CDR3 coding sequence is TGTGCCACCCGACCGGCAGGCTCCTACGAGCAGTACTTC. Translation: CATRPAGSYEQYF.

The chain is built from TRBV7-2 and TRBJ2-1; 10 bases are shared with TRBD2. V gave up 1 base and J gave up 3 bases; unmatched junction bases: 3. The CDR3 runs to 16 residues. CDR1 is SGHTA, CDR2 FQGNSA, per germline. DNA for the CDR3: TGTGCCAGCAGCTTAGATCAGCGGGAGGGCTACAATGAGCAGTTCTTC. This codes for CASSLDQREGYNEQFF.

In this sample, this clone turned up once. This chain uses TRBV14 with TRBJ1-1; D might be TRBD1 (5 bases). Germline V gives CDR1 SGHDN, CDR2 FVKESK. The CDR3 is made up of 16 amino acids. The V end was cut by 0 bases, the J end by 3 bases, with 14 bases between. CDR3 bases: TGTGCCAGCAGCCAAGATCTTGGCAGGGTCGACACTGAAGCTTTCTTT. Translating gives CASSQDLGRVDTEAFF.

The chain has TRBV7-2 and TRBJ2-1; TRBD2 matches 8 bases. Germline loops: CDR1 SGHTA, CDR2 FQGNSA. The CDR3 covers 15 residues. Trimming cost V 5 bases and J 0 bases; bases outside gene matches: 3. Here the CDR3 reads CASSRGGSSYNEQFF. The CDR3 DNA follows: TGTGCCAGCAGCCGCGGGGGGAGCTCCTACAATGAGCAGTTCTTC.

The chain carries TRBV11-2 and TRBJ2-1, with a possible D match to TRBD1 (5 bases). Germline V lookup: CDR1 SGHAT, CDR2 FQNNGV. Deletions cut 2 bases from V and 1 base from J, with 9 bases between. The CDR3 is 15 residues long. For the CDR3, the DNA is TGTGCCAGCAGCTTATCAGGGATATCCTACAATGAGCAGTTCTTC. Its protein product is CASSLSGISYNEQFF.

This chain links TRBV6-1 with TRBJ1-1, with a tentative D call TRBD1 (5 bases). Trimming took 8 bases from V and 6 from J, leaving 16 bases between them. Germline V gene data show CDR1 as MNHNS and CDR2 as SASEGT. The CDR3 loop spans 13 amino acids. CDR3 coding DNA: TGTGCCAGCCAGCCTCCAGGGATCCCTGAAGCTTTCTTT. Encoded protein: CASQPPGIPEAFF.

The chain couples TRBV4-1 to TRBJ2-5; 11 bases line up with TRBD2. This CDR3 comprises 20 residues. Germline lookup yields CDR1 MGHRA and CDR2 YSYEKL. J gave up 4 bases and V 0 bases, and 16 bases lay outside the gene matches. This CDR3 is CASSQDHEASGGSGGETQYF. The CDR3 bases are TGCGCCAGCAGCCAAGATCATGAGGCTAGCGGGGGGTCCGGGGGAGAGACCCAGTACTTC.

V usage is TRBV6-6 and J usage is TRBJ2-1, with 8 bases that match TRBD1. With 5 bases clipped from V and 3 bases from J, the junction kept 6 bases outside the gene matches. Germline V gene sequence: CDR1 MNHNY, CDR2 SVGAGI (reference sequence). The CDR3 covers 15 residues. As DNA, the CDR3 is TGTGCCAGCAGTAGGACAGGGAAGGTCTACAATGAGCAGTTCTTC. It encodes CASSRTGKVYNEQFF.

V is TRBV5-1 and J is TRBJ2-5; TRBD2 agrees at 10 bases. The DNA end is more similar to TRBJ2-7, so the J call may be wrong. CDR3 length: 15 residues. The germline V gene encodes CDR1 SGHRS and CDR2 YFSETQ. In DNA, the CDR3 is TGCGCCAGCAGCGAACTAGCGGGGAACCTCTACGAGCAGTACTTC. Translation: CASSELAGNLYEQYF.

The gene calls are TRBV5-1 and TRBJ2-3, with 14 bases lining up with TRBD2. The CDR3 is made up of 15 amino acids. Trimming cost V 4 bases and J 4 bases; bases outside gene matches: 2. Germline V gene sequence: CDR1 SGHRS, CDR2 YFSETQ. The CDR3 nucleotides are TGCGCCAGCAGCACGGGACTAGCGGGGGCAGATACGCAGTATTTT. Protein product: CASSTGLAGADTQYF.

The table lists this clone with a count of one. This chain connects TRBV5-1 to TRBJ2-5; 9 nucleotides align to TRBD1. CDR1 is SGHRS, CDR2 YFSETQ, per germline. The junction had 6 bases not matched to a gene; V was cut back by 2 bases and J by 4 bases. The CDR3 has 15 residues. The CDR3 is CASSFGDRAGETQYF. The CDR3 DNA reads TGCGCCAGCAGCTTCGGGGACAGGGCGGGAGAGACCCAGTACTTC.